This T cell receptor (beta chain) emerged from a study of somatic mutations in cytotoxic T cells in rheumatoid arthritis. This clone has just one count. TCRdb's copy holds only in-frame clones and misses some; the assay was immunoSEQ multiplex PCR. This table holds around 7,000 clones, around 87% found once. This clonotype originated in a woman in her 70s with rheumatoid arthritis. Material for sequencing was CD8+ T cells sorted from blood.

The CDR3 reads CASSLAGVSYEQYF. In DNA form, the CDR3 reads TGTGCCAGCAGCTTAGCCGGGGTGAGCTACGAGCAGTACTTC. V and J are TRBV11-2 and TRBJ2-7; TRBD2 might be the D (5 bases). The V and J ends lost 1 base and 3 bases respectively, with 10 bases between them. In germline, CDR1 is SGHAT, CDR2 FQNNGV. The CDR3 spans 14 residues.